This T cell receptor beta chain emerged from a study of cytomegalovirus exposure and HLA in healthy donors. Points from the study as a whole: In an earlier analysis, about 87% or about 30%: the productive usage of most TCR beta V segments. Later analysis indicated greater clonal expansion among HLA-associated TCR beta chains than among equally common other chains.

Points on this clone: What it binds is unknown.

PCR was performed using 60 Vbeta and 13 Jbeta primers. Some clones are missing from TCRdb's copy, which holds only in-frame ones; the method was immunoSEQ multiplex PCR. Among approximately 120,000 clones listed, around 77% were seen once. The CDR3 has 15 amino acids. The V and J ends lost 0 bases and 10 bases respectively, with 18 bases between them. Germline V gene sequence: CDR1 MGHRA, CDR2 YSYEKL. Sequences were obtained from PBMCs. The gene calls are TRBV4-1 and TRBJ1-2, with D possibly TRBD1 on 6 matching bases. The TCR sequence derives from a woman aged 40 to 50 in good health and CMV-seropositive. The CDR3 coding sequence is TGCGCCAGCAGCCAAGAAGGACAGCCCGTAGGTGTCTACACCTTC. It codes for CASSQEGQPVGVYTF.